This T cell receptor (beta chain) was documented in a study of post-analysis software for immune sequencing data. On the study more broadly: There were relapsing-remitting, secondary progressive and progressive-relapsing multiple sclerosis among the disease courses included. Overall study results and limits: Patients used about 5 TRBV segments, including TRBV5-6, TRBV5-1 and TRBV20-1, more often than controls. Versus controls, multiple sclerosis patients showed significantly lower diversity (normalized Chao1).

The V gene's germline CDR1 is GTSNPN and CDR2 SVGIG (reference sequence). The CDR3 covers 14 residues. V trimming: 2 bases; J trimming: 8 bases; junction bases outside the gene matches: 6. The TCR beta cDNA libraries contained unique molecular identifiers. TCRdb reprocessed the PCR reads via MiXCR and lists one record per CDR3 protein. The table lists some 260,000 distinct CDR3 sequences, 35% to 40% of them singletons. Points on this clonotype: The antigen remains undetermined.

Specimen: blood. This chain uses TRBV30 with TRBJ2-1; 10 nucleotides align to TRBD2. The clonotype comes from a girl aged 10-17 years with multiple sclerosis. CDR3 bases: TGTGCCTGGAGTCGGTCTAGCGGGAGCCATGAGCAGTTCTTC. Protein product: CAWSRSSGSHEQFF.